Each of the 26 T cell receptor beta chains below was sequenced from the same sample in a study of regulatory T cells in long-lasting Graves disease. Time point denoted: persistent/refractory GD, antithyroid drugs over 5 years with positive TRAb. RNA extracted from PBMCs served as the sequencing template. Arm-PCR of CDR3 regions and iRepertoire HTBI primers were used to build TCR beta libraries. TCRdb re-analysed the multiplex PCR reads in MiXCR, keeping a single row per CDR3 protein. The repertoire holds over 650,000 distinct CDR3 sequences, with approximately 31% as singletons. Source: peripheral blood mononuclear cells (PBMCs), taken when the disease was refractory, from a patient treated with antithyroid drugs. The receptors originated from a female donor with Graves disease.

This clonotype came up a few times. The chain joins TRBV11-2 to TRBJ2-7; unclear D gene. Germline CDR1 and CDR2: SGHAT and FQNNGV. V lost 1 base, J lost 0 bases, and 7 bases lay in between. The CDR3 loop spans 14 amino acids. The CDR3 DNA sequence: TGTGCCAGCAGCTTAGCCCCTCCCTCCTACGAGCAGTACTTC. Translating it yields CASSLAPPSYEQYF.

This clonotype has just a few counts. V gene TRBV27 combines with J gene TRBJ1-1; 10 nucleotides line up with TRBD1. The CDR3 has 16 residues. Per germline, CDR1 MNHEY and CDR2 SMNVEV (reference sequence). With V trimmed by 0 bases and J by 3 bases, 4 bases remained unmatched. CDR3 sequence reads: CASSLSPGQGDTEAFF. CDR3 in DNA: TGTGCCAGCAGTTTATCGCCCGGACAGGGGGACACTGAAGCTTTCTTT.

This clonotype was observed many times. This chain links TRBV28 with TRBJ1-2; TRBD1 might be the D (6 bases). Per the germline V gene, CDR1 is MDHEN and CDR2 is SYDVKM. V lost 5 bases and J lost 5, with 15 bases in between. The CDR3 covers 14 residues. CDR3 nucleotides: TGTGCCAGCAGTATACAAGCCAGGGGTTATGGCTACACCTTC. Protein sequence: CASSIQARGYGYTF.

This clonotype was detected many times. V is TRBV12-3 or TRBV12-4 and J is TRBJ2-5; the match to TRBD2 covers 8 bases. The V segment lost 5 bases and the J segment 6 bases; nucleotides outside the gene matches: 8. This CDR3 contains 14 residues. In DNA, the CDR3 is TGTGCCAGCAGTCCGGGACTAGGGTTAAAGACCCAGTACTTC. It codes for CASSPGLGLKTQYF.

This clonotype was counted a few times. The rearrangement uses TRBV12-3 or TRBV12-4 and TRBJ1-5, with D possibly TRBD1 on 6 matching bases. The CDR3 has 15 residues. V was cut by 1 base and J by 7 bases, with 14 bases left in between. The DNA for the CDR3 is TGTGCCAGCAGTTTAGGCAGTGGGGGCTGGCAGCCCCAGCATTTT. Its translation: CASSLGSGGWQPQHF.

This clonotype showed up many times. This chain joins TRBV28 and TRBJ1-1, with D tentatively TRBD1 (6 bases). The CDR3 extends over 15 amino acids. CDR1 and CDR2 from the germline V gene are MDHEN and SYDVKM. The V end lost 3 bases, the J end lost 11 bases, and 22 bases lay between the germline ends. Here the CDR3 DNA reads TGTGCCAGCAGTTTCGCTTACACAGGGCGGAGAGACGCTTTCTTT. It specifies CASSFAYTGRRDAFF.

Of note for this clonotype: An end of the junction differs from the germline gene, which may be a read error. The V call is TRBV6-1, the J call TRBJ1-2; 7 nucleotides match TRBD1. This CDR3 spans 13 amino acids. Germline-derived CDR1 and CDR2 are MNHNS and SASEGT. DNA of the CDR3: TGTGCCTGCAGAGCGACAGGGACAATTGGCTACACCTTC. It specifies CACRATGTIGYTF.

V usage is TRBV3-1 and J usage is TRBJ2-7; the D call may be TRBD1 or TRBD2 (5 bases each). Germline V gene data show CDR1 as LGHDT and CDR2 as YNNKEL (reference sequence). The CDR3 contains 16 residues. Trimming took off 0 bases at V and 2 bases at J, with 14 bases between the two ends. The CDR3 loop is CASSQELSWDPYEQYF. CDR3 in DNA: TGTGCCAGCAGCCAAGAATTATCCTGGGACCCCTACGAGCAGTACTTC.

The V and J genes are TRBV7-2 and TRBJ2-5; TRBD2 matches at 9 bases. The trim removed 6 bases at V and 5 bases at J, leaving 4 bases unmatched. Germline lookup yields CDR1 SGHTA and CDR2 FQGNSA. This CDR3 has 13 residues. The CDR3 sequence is CASRAGGPETQYF. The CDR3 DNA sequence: TGTGCCAGCAGAGCGGGAGGACCTGAGACCCAGTACTTC.

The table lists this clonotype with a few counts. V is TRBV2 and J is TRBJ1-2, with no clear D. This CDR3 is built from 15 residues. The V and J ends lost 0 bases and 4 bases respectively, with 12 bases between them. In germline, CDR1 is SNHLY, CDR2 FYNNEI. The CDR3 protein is CASSEATWAGYGYTF. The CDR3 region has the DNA TGTGCCAGCAGTGAAGCAACTTGGGCAGGCTATGGCTACACCTTC.

CDR3 sequence: CASTPPRVKNTEAFF. CDR3 in DNA: TGTGCCAGCACCCCACCGAGAGTAAAGAACACTGAAGCTTTCTTT. V gene TRBV7-2 combines with J gene TRBJ1-1; D is ambiguous. Trimming took 7 bases from V and 1 from J, leaving 16 bases between them. This CDR3 is built from 15 residues. Per germline, CDR1 SGHTA and CDR2 FQGNSA.

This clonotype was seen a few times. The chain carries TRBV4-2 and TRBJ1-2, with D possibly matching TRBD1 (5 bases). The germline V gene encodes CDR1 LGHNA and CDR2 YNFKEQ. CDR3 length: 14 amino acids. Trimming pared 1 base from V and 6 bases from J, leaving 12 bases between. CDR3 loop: CASSQGGPRDGYTF. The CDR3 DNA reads TGTGCCAGCAGCCAAGGGGGACCTCGCGATGGCTACACCTTC.

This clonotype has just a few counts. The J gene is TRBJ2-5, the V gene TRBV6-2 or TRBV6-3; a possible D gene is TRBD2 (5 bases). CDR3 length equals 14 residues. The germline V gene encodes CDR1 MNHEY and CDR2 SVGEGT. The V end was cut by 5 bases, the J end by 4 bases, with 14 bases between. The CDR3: CASSDQRDGETQYF. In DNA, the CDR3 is TGTGCCAGCAGTGATCAGAGGGATGGAGAGACCCAGTACTTC.

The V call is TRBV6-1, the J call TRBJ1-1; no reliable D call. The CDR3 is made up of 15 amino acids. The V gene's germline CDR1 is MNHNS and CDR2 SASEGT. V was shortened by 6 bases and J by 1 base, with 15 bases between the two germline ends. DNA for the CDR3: TGTGCCAGCAGCCGAACTGCCTCTGGGAACACTGAAGCTTTCTTT. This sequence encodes CASSRTASGNTEAFF.

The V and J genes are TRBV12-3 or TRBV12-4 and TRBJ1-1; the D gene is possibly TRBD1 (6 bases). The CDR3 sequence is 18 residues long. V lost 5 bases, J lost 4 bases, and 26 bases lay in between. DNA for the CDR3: TGTGCCAGCAGTGCCAGGGGCTTGGGCTCCGGGCGGATCACTGAAGCTTTCTTT. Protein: CASSARGLGSGRITEAFF.

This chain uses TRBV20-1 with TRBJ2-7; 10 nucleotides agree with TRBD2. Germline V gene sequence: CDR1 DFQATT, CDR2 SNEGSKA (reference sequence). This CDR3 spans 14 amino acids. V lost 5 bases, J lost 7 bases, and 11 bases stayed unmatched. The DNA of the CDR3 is TGCAGTGCTCCTGTGGCTAGCGGGAGAAGGGAGCAGTACTTC. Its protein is CSAPVASGRREQYF.

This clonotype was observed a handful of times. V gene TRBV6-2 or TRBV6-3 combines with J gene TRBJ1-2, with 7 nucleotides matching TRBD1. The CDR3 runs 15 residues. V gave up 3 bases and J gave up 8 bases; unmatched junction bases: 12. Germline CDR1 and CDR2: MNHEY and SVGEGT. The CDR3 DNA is TGTGCCAGCAGTTATTCCCTCGGACAGGTTAAGGGCTACACCTTC. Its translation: CASSYSLGQVKGYTF.

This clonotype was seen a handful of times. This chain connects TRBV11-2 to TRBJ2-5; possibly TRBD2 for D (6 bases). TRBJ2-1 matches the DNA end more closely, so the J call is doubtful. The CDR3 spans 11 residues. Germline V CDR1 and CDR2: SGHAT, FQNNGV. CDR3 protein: CASSFREQQFF. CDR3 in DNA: TGTGCCAGCAGCTTCCGGGAGCAGCAGTTCTTC.

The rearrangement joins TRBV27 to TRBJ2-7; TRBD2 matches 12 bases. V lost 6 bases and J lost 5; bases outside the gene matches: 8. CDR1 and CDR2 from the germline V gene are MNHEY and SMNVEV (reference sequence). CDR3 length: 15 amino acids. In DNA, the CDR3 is TGTGCCAGCAGCCGGCTAGCGGGAGGGCCCGACGAGCAGTACTTC. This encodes CASSRLAGGPDEQYF.

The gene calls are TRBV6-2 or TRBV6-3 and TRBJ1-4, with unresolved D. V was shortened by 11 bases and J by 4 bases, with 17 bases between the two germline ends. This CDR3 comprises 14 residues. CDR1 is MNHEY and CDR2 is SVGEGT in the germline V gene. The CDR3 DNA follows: TGTGCCTCCAAGGGTCCGCACGTTAATGAAAAACTGTTTTTT. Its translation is CASKGPHVNEKLFF.

In nucleotides, the CDR3 is TGTGCCAGCAGCTTAACAGGGGGCACTGGAAACACCATATATTTT. Its translation is CASSLTGGTGNTIYF. The chain uses TRBV7-3 and TRBJ1-3; 7 nucleotides align to TRBD1. This CDR3 is 15 amino acids long. Germline values: CDR1 SGHTA, CDR2 FQGTGA. The junction had 1 base not matched to a gene; V was cut back by 0 bases and J by 2 bases.

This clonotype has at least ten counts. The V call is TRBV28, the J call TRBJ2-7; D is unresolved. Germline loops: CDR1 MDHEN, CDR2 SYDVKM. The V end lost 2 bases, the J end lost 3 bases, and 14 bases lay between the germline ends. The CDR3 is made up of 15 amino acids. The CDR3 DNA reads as TGTGCCAGCAGTTTACCGTCAGGTCGCAACTACGAGCAGTACTTC. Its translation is CASSLPSGRNYEQYF. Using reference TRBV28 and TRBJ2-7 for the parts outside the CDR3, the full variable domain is DVKVTQSSRYLVKRTGEKVFLECVQDMDHENMFWYRQDPGLGLRLIYFSYDVKMKEKGDIPEGYSVSREKKERFSLILESASTNQTSMYLCASSLPSGRNYEQYFGPGTRLTVT.

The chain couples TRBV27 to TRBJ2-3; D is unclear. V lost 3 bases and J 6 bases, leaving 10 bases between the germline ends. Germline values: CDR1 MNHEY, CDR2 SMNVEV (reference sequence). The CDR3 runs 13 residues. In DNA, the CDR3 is TGTGCCAGCAGTTTGGACCGAGTCGATACGCAGTATTTT. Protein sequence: CASSLDRVDTQYF.

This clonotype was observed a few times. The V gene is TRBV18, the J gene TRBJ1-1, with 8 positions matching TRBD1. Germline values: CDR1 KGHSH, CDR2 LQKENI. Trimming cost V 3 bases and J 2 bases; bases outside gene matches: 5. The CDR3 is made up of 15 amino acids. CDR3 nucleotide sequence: TGTGCCAGCTCACCCGAAGGACAGGGTAACACTGAAGCTTTCTTT. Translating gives CASSPEGQGNTEAFF.

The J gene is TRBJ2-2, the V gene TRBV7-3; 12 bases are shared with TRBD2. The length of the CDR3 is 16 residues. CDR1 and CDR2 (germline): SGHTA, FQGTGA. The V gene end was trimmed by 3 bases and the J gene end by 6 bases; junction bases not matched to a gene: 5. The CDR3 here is CASSFRLAGGPGELFF. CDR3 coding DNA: TGTGCCAGCAGCTTTCGGCTAGCGGGAGGGCCCGGGGAGCTGTTTTTT.

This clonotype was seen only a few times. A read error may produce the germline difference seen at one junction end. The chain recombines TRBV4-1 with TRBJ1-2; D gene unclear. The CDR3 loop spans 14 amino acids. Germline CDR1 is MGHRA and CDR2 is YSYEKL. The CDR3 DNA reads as TGCGCCAGCAGCCAAGATAACAGAAACTATGGCTACACTTTC. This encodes CASSQDNRNYGYTF.